This T cell receptor beta chain was identified in a study of regulatory T cells in long-lasting Graves disease. Per the germline V gene, CDR1 is MNHEY and CDR2 is SVGEGT. Between the trimmed V and J ends, which lost 0 bases and 3 bases, there was a span of 6 bases. The CDR3 is 13 residues long. This clonotype was counted ten times or more. Time point here: newly diagnosed GD, antithyroid drugs for less than 3 months. PBMC-derived RNA was used for the TCR library. CDR3-region Arm-PCR and iRepertoire HTBI primers produced the TCR beta libraries. TCRdb re-called the multiplex PCR reads with MiXCR, one entry per CDR3 protein. The sample shows some 240,000 distinct CDR3 sequences, roughly 19% of them seen only once. These sequences were also reported in another study, on T cells in Graves' hyperthyroidism and ophthalmopathy. In that study: A set of HTBI primers served as the primers for a first-round RT-PCR of the TCR CDR3.

Material: peripheral blood mononuclear cells (PBMCs), obtained at new diagnosis, from a patient treated with antithyroid drugs. This chain connects TRBV6-2 or TRBV6-3 to TRBJ2-7; no firm D call. The sequence derives from a woman younger than 45 with Graves disease. The CDR3 reads CASSYSSVYEQYF. DNA of the CDR3: TGTGCCAGCAGTTACTCCTCCGTCTACGAGCAGTACTTC.